Sequencing of this TCR beta chain was carried out in a study of blood T cell repertoires in COVID-19. With 2 bases removed from V and 7 bases from J, the gap between germline ends came to 23 bases. Per germline, CDR1 LGHNA and CDR2 YSLEER. The CDR3 runs to 18 residues. Original data processing: The authors estimated nucleated cell counts from reference gene primer amplification. Data came from immunoSEQ multiplex PCR; TCRdb stores just in-frame clones and leaves some out. The DNA was the basis for D and trimming; V, J and clone size are from that table. The table includes tens of thousands of clones, around 90% detected once. Enrollment of patients from Seattle took place during active infection, with longitudinal follow-up.

The chain couples TRBV4-3 to TRBJ2-2, with TRBD2 as a possible D gene (6 bases). The TCR originated in a woman aged 60 to 75 with COVID-19, enrolled during active disease. The sample was peripheral blood. CDR3 sequence (DNA): TGCGCCAGCAGCCAATTCGGGGTGATGGGGAAGGAGGGCGGGGAGCTGTTTTTT. As protein: CASSQFGVMGKEGGELFF.